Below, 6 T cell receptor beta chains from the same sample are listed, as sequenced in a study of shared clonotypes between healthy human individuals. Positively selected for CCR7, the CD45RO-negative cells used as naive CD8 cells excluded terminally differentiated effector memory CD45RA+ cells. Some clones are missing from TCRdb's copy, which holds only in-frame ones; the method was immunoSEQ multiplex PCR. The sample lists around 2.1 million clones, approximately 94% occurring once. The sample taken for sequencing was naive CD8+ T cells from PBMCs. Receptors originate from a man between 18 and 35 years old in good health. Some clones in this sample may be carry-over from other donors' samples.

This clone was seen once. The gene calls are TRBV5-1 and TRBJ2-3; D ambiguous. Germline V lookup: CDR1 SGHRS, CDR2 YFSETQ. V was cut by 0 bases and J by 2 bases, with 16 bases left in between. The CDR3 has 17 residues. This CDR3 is CASSLAFTETITDTQYF. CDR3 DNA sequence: TGCGCCAGCAGCTTGGCATTTACAGAGACAATCACAGATACGCAGTATTTT.

CDR3: CASIRTGVDEQYF. DNA for the CDR3: TGTGCCAGCATTCGGACAGGGGTTGACGAGCAGTACTTC. The gene calls are TRBV28 and TRBJ2-7, with TRBD1 identical over 9 bases. The CDR3 contains 13 residues. The germline gives CDR1 MDHEN, CDR2 SYDVKM. V lost 7 bases, J lost 5 bases, and 6 bases stayed unmatched.

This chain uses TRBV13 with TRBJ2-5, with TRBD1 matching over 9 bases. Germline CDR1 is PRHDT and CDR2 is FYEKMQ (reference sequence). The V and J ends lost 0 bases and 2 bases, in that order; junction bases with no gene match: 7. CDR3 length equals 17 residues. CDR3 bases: TGTGCCAGCAGCTTAGGACAGGGGGCCGAGAGACAAGAGACCCAGTACTTC. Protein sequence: CASSLGQGAERQETQYF.

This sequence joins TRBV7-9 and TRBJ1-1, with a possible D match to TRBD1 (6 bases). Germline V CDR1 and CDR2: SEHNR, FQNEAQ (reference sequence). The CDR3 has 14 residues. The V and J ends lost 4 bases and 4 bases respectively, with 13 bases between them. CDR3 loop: CASSSGAPGTEAFF. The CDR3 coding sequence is TGTGCCAGCAGCTCAGGGGCCCCGGGCACTGAAGCTTTCTTT.

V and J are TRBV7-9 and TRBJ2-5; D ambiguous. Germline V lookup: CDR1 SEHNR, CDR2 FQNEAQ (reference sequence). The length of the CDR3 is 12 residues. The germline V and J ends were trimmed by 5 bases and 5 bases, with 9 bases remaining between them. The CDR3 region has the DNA TGTGCCAGCAGCATAAGGCTGGAGACCCAGTACTTC. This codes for CASSIRLETQYF.

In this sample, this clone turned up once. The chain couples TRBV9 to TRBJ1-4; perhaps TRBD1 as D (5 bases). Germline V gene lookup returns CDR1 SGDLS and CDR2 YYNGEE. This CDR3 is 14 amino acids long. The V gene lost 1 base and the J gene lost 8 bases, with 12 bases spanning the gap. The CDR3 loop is CASSVSDSSEKLFF. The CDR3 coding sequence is TGTGCCAGCAGCGTATCCGACAGTTCCGAAAAACTGTTTTTT.